These 26 T cell receptor beta chains share one sample of origin, sequenced in a study of identical twins. TCRdb recomputed calls from the 5' RACE reads with MiXCR, one row per CDR3 protein. The sample includes under 250,000 distinct CDR3 sequences, 9.4% of them seen just once. What was sequenced was memory (CD45RO+) T cells sorted from blood. These receptors were taken from a young woman in good health.

The genes are TRBV10-1 and TRBJ1-2; maybe TRBD1 (5 bases). Looked up from germline, CDR1 is WNHNN and CDR2 is SYGVQD (reference sequence). Deletions cut 3 bases from V and 7 bases from J, with 9 bases between. This CDR3 contains 12 residues. The CDR3 coding sequence is TGCGCCAGCAGTGATGGGGGTTTTGGCTACACCTTC. Amino acids: CASSDGGFGYTF.

This clonotype showed up many times. This chain links TRBV25-1 with TRBJ2-7; 10 bases map to TRBD1. Germline V gene data show CDR1 as MGHDK and CDR2 as SYGVNS. Unmatched junction bases numbered 9, after V lost 4 bases and J lost 3 bases. The CDR3 runs to 16 residues. CDR3 sequence reads: CASSAPGTGEYYEQYF. As DNA, the CDR3 is TGTGCCAGCAGTGCCCCCGGGACAGGGGAATACTACGAGCAGTACTTC.

This clonotype was recorded a few times. The chain uses TRBV7-9 and TRBJ2-3; possible D gene TRBD2, 6 bases. Germline assignment: CDR1 SEHNR and CDR2 FQNEAQ (reference sequence). This CDR3 contains 12 residues. The ends were cut back, 10 bases at V and 5 bases at J, with 13 bases in the middle. The DNA for the CDR3 is TGTGCCATTCCGGGCGGGGTAGATACGCAGTATTTT. This codes for CAIPGGVDTQYF.

In its sample, this clonotype was seen a few times. This chain connects TRBV3-1 to TRBJ2-7; the match to TRBD2 covers 11 bases. From germline, CDR1 is LGHDT and CDR2 YNNKEL (reference sequence). This CDR3 region has 16 residues. V dropped 4 bases and J dropped 5; count of bases not matched to a gene: 10. CDR3 coding DNA: TGTGCCAGCAGCCCTCCAACTAGCGGGAGTTCCCACGAGCAGTACTTC. Its protein product is CASSPPTSGSSHEQYF.

In its sample, this clonotype was seen a few times. The chain uses TRBV6-2 or TRBV6-3 and TRBJ2-1; 15 nucleotides line up with TRBD2. In germline, CDR1 is MNHEY, CDR2 SVGEGT. The CDR3 extends over 17 amino acids. V lost 5 bases to trimming and J lost 2 bases; unmatched junction nucleotides: 4. CDR3 loop: CASSRTSGRAAYNEQFF. The CDR3 nucleotides are TGTGCCAGCAGTCGGACTAGCGGGAGGGCCGCCTACAATGAGCAGTTCTTC.

This clonotype was observed many times. The gene calls are TRBV5-1 and TRBJ2-7, with 7 bases fitting TRBD2. The trim removed 7 bases at V and 3 bases at J, leaving 4 bases unmatched. Germline CDR1 is SGHRS and CDR2 is YFSETQ. This CDR3 region has 12 residues. CDR3 residues: CASGRGDYEQYF. Written as DNA, the CDR3 is TGCGCCAGCGGCCGGGGGGACTACGAGCAGTACTTC. Based on the CDR3 plus reference TRBV5-1 and TRBJ2-7, the full variable domain is KAGVTQTPRYLIKTRGQQVTLSCSPISGHRSVSWYQQTPGQGLQFLFEYFSETQRNKGNFPGRFSGRQFSNSRSEMNVSTLELGDSALYLCASGRGDYEQYFGPGTRLTVT.

The V gene is TRBV7-2, the J gene TRBJ2-2, with 7 positions matching TRBD2. There are 16 residues in the CDR3. The ends lost 0 bases at V and 2 bases at J; junction bases unmatched: 3. Germline loops: CDR1 SGHTA, CDR2 FQGNSA. CDR3 sequence reads: CASSLAGLDNTGELFF. CDR3 sequence (DNA): TGTGCCAGCAGCTTAGCCGGACTAGACAACACCGGGGAGCTGTTTTTT. Filled out from reference TRBV7-2 and TRBJ2-2, the complete variable domain reads GAGVSQSPSNKVTEKGKDVELRCDPISGHTALYWYRQSLGQGLEFLIYFQGNSAPDKSGLPSDRFSAERTGGSVSTLTIQRTQQEDSAVYLCASSLAGLDNTGELFFGEGSRLTVL.

The chain has TRBV2 and TRBJ1-5, with D possibly being TRBD1 (6 bases). CDR1 is SNHLY and CDR2 is FYNNEI in the germline V gene. The CDR3 has 14 amino acids. V was clipped by 7 bases and J by 5 bases, with 15 bases between them. CDR3 in DNA: TGTGCCAGCACCCCTTGGGGGGGCTATCAGCCCCAGCATTTT. This sequence encodes CASTPWGGYQPQHF.

V and J are TRBV5-6 and TRBJ2-6, with D possibly matching TRBD2 (6 bases). The germline gives CDR1 SGHDT, CDR2 YYEEEE. The length of the CDR3 is 15 residues. V was pared by 4 bases and J by 13 bases, with 21 bases between. In nucleotides, the CDR3 is TGTGCCAGCAGCCCGGAGGTGGCGGGACCCTCGGTCCTGACTTTC. This codes for CASSPEVAGPSVLTF.

This clonotype appeared many times. V gene TRBV20-1 combines with J gene TRBJ2-2; weak D call: TRBD1 (6 bases). The CDR3 has 14 residues. Germline-derived CDR1 and CDR2 are DFQATT and SNEGSKA (reference sequence). Trimming removed 4 bases from V and 2 bases from J, with 11 bases in between. CDR3 nucleotides: TGCAGTGCTACAAGACAGGTTAACACCGGGGAGCTGTTTTTT. It translates to CSATRQVNTGELFF.

There are many counts of this clonotype. The chain joins TRBV18 to TRBJ2-7, with TRBD2 matching over 12 bases. The CDR3 consists of 15 residues. The J segment lost 3 bases and the V segment lost 8 bases, leaving 8 bases of the junction unmatched. Germline assignment: CDR1 KGHSH and CDR2 LQKENI. The CDR3: CASTQGLAGNYEQYF. CDR3 bases: TGTGCCAGCACTCAAGGACTAGCGGGAAACTACGAGCAGTACTTC.

This clonotype was observed a few times. The genes are TRBV9 and TRBJ1-4, with D perhaps matching TRBD1 (5 bases). The germline V and J ends were trimmed by 4 bases and 5 bases, with 9 bases remaining between them. Germline V gives CDR1 SGDLS, CDR2 YYNGEE. The CDR3 totals 13 residues. This chain's CDR3 is CASSRGPNEKLFF. CDR3 coding DNA: TGTGCCAGCAGCAGGGGTCCAAATGAAAAACTGTTTTTT. Supplemented by reference TRBV9 and TRBJ1-4, the full variable domain reads DSGVTQTPKHLITATGQRVTLRCSPRSGDLSVYWYQQSLDQGLQFLIQYYNGEERAKGNILERFSAQQFPDLHSELNLSSLELGDSALYFCASSRGPNEKLFFGSGTQLSVL.

The chain employs TRBV7-9 and TRBJ1-5; D gene ambiguous. This CDR3 comprises 11 residues. Germline V lookup: CDR1 SEHNR, CDR2 FQNEAQ (reference sequence). V dropped 4 bases and J dropped 11 bases, with 9 bases sitting between them. The CDR3 DNA follows: TGTGCCAGCAGCTCGCGGGGAGCCCAGCATTTT. It yields the protein CASSSRGAQHF. Based on the CDR3 plus reference TRBV7-9 and TRBJ1-5, the full variable domain is DTGVSQNPRHKITKRGQNVTFRCDPISEHNRLYWYRQTLGQGPEFLTYFQNEAQLEKSRLLSDRFSAERPKGSFSTLEIQRTEQGDSAMYLCASSSRGAQHFGDGTRLSIL.

This clonotype was observed at least ten times. The rearrangement joins TRBV5-6 to TRBJ2-7, with D unclear. There are 14 residues in the CDR3. Trimming left V 3 bases short and J 2 bases short, with 12 bases between. Germline-derived CDR1 and CDR2 are SGHDT and YYEEEE. As DNA, the CDR3 is TGTGCCAGCAGCTCCCGGCGACAAGCCTACGAGCAGTACTTC. Its translation: CASSSRRQAYEQYF.

The chain couples TRBV11-3 to TRBJ1-1; a weak D match, TRBD1 (6 bases). The CDR3 is 14 residues long. Trimming shortened V by 5 bases and J by 10 bases, and 20 bases separated the two germline ends. Germline CDR1 and CDR2: SGHNT and YENEEA. DNA of the CDR3: TGTGCCAGCAGCCCTGAGGGGGGGGTTCCTGGAGCTTTCTTT. Translation gives CASSPEGGVPGAFF.

The rearrangement links TRBV10-1 to TRBJ2-5; 11 bases fit TRBD1. Per the germline V gene, CDR1 is WNHNN and CDR2 is SYGVQD (reference sequence). The CDR3 spans 15 residues. V lost 4 bases, J lost 6 bases, and 7 bases stayed unmatched. This chain's CDR3 is CASSGGTGGMKTQYF. The CDR3 region has the DNA TGCGCCAGCAGTGGAGGGACAGGGGGTATGAAGACCCAGTACTTC.

This clonotype has a handful of counts. This chain uses TRBV27 with TRBJ2-7; TRBD2 might be the D (7 bases). Trimming cost V 11 bases and J 4 bases, with 15 bases left between them. Germline-derived CDR1 and CDR2 are MNHEY and SMNVEV (reference sequence). CDR3 length: 12 amino acids. The CDR3 protein is CAWEGDIYEQYF. The CDR3 DNA is TGTGCCTGGGAGGGGGATATTTACGAGCAGTACTTC.

This clonotype was detected only a few times. V is TRBV6-2 or TRBV6-3 and J is TRBJ2-1; TRBD2 matches at 10 bases. V was pared by 8 bases and J by 7 bases, with 5 bases of the junction left unmatched. The CDR3 has 13 residues. Germline V gene sequence: CDR1 MNHEY, CDR2 SVGEGT. CDR3 sequence reads: CASVAGGGNEQFF. CDR3 sequence (DNA): TGTGCCAGCGTAGCGGGAGGAGGGAATGAGCAGTTCTTC.

This clonotype came up many times. V usage is TRBV5-1 and J usage is TRBJ1-1; 9 bases are shared with TRBD1. The CDR3 consists of 14 residues. With V trimmed by 5 bases and J by 0 bases, 2 bases remained unmatched. Germline CDR1 SGHRS, CDR2 YFSETQ. The CDR3 loop is CASSGTGMNTEAFF. The CDR3 DNA is TGCGCCAGCAGTGGGACAGGGATGAACACTGAAGCTTTCTTT.

The chain uses TRBV20-1 and TRBJ2-7; D gene unclear. Germline CDR1 reads DFQATT; CDR2 reads SNEGSKA (reference sequence). Between the trimmed V and J ends, which lost 0 bases and 5 bases, there was a span of 14 bases. CDR3 size: 14 residues. The CDR3 region is CSARDPVALHEQYF. DNA of the CDR3: TGCAGTGCTAGAGATCCGGTAGCCCTCCACGAGCAGTACTTC.

This chain joins TRBV6-1 and TRBJ2-5; D is perhaps TRBD2 (5 bases). Germline CDR1 is MNHNS and CDR2 is SASEGT. The V and J ends lost 4 bases and 5 bases respectively, with 11 bases between them. The CDR3 covers 13 residues. CDR3 residues: CASSVSGQETQYF. The CDR3 DNA sequence: TGTGCCAGCAGTGTCAGCGGCCAGGAGACCCAGTACTTC.

This clonotype has ten or more counts. The genes are TRBV6-5 and TRBJ2-7; D unclear. CDR3 size: 12 residues. V was pared by 5 bases and J by 4 bases, with 9 bases between. CDR1 MNHEY and CDR2 SVGAGI come from the germline V gene. The CDR3 loop reads CASSQHRYEQYF. In nucleotides, the CDR3 is TGTGCCAGCAGTCAGCATCGGTACGAGCAGTACTTC.

This rearrangement joins TRBV25-1 to TRBJ2-5; perhaps TRBD2 as D (6 bases). Germline values: CDR1 MGHDK, CDR2 SYGVNS. V was trimmed by 5 bases and J by 4 bases, leaving 14 bases between them. The CDR3 is 14 amino acids. The CDR3 reads CASSSGPPPETQYF. The CDR3 DNA is TGTGCCAGCAGTAGCGGGCCCCCCCCAGAGACCCAGTACTTC.

This clonotype was detected many times. The chain has TRBV12-3 or TRBV12-4 and TRBJ2-7; TRBD2 is a possible D gene (5 bases). This CDR3 is 15 amino acids long. Trimming took off 3 bases at V and 6 bases at J, with 18 bases between the two ends. DNA of the CDR3: TGTGCCAGCAGTTTTCATGAGTTGAGGACTCCCGAGCAGTACTTC. Translating gives CASSFHELRTPEQYF.

The V gene is TRBV29-1, the J gene TRBJ2-7; D possibly matches TRBD1 or TRBD2 (5 bases each). V lost 7 bases and J lost 4, with 17 bases in between. The germline gives CDR1 SQVTM, CDR2 ANQGSEA. CDR3 length: 13 residues. This CDR3 reads CSASRDRAYEQYF. The CDR3 DNA reads TGCAGCGCCTCTAGGGACCGCGCATACGAGCAGTACTTC.

This clonotype was picked up many times. V gene TRBV12-3 or TRBV12-4 combines with J gene TRBJ2-1; TRBD2 agrees at 7 bases. The CDR3 spans 14 residues. The junction had 9 bases not matched to a gene; V was cut back by 1 base and J by 12 bases. The CDR3 loop reads CASSLGAGVLSQFF. CDR3 coding DNA: TGTGCCAGCAGTTTAGGGGCGGGGGTGCTTTCGCAGTTCTTC.